This entry concerns a single TCR beta chain. The antigen is unknown. The PCR contained 60 Vbeta and 13 Jbeta primers. Sequencing was performed with immunoSEQ multiplex PCR; in TCRdb, only in-frame clones are kept and a portion is missing. The sample carries roughly 300,000 clones, just over 85% recorded once. These data are taken from a study of cytomegalovirus exposure and HLA in healthy donors. Notes on the study in general: It was assumed in the presence/absence analyses that sequencing depth was roughly uniform across donors.

Sequenced material: PBMCs. This receptor was obtained from a man aged 40-55 years in good health and CMV-seropositive.

CDR3: CASSELPLGDEKLFF. As DNA, the CDR3 is TGTGCCAGCAGTGAACTCCCACTCGGGGATGAAAAACTGTTTTTT. This chain joins TRBV6-1 and TRBJ1-4; D uncertain. The CDR3 is made up of 15 amino acids. V lost 2 bases to trimming and J lost 6 bases, with 13 bases between them. Germline-derived CDR1 and CDR2 are MNHNS and SASEGT.